The sample holds a few counts of the clone carrying this T cell receptor (beta chain). Antigen unknown. This entry is derived from a study of T cell repertoires in cytomegalovirus infection. Study-wide context: It can be stated that public TCR beta signatures indicated CMV infection as well as a matching HLA type. Study results and caveats: Totalled public TCR beta family frequency picked out people who carried CMV plus the relevant HLA. The ex vivo response showed dominance by HLA-C-restricted CMV-specific TCR beta clonotypes.

CDR1 and CDR2 (germline): MNHEY, SVGAGI. The CDR3 runs 15 residues. Trimming cost V 8 bases and J 7 bases, with 24 bases left between them. TCRdb reanalysed the reads using MiXCR and keeps one entry per CDR3 protein. The sample has 35,000 to 55,000 distinct CDR3 sequences, approximately 22% seen once. This clonotype was sampled from a human donor in good health (CMV status not recorded). Some clones in this sample may be carry-over from other donors' samples. This sequence joins TRBV6-5 and TRBJ2-7, with a possible D match to TRBD2 (5 bases). The sample comprised PBMCs, sequenced either directly or after in vitro stimulation (not recorded which). Written as DNA, the CDR3 is TGTGCCAGCGCTTCCGGCACACTTTCGCCGGGGGAGCAGTACTTC. Translated: CASASGTLSPGEQYF.